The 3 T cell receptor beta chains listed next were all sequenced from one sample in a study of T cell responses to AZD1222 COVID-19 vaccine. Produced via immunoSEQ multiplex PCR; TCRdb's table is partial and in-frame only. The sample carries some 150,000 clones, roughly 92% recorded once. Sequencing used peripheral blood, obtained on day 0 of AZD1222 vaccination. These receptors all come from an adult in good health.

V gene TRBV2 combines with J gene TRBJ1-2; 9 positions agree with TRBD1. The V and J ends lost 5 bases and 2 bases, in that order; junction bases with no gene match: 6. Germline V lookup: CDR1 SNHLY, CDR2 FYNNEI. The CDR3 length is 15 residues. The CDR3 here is CASSLGQGWNYGYTF. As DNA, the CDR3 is TGTGCCAGCAGTTTAGGACAGGGGTGGAACTATGGCTACACCTTC. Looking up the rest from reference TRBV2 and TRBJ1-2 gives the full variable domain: EPEVTQTPSHQVTQMGQEVILRCVPISNHLYFYWYRQILGQKVEFLVSFYNNEISEKSEIFDDQFSVERPDGSNFTLKIRSTKLEDSAMYFCASSLGQGWNYGYTFGSGTRLTVV.

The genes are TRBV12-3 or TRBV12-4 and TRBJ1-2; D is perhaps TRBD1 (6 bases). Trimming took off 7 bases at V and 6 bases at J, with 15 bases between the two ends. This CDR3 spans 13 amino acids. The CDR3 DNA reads TGTGCCAGCACCCCCACAGGGATTAATGGCTACACCTTC. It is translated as CASTPTGINGYTF.

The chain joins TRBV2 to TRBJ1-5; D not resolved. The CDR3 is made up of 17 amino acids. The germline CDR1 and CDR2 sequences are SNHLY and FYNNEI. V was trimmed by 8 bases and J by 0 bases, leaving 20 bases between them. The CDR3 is CASSWEAGPYSNQPQHF. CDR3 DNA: TGTGCCAGCTCCTGGGAAGCCGGACCTTATAGCAATCAGCCCCAGCATTTT.